Listed here are 30 T cell receptor beta chains from one sample, sequenced in a study of cytomegalovirus exposure and HLA in healthy donors. Libraries were prepared by immunoSEQ multiplex PCR; TCRdb keeps only in-frame clonotypes and omits some of them. The sample yields 110,000 or so clones, about 88% seen once. Material: PBMCs. The receptors derive from a woman under 30 in good health and CMV-seropositive.

This chain links TRBV5-1 with TRBJ2-2; D remains unclear. CDR3 length: 15 amino acids. Germline V gives CDR1 SGHRS, CDR2 YFSETQ. V dropped 0 bases and J dropped 1 base, with 7 bases sitting between them. The CDR3 region has the DNA TGCGCCAGCAGCTTGGGACATCAGAACACCGGGGAGCTGTTTTTT. It codes for CASSLGHQNTGELFF.

In its sample, this clone was seen once. The V and J genes are TRBV28 and TRBJ2-7, with 7 bases matching TRBD2. The CDR3 runs to 13 residues. From germline, CDR1 is MDHEN and CDR2 SYDVKM. V shed 6 bases, J shed 1 base, and the junction held 3 bases outside the gene matches. The CDR3 DNA sequence: TGTGCCAGCAGGACTAGCCGTTCCTACGAGCAGTACTTC. Its protein product is CASRTSRSYEQYF.

This sequence joins TRBV27 and TRBJ2-3, with 9 bases matching TRBD1. Trimming cost V 5 bases and J 0 bases; bases outside gene matches: 9. There are 17 residues in the CDR3. From germline, CDR1 is MNHEY and CDR2 SMNVEV (reference sequence). CDR3 sequence (DNA): TGTGCCAGCAGTCTGGGACAGGGATTAACTAGCACAGATACGCAGTATTTT. This gives the protein CASSLGQGLTSTDTQYF.

This rearrangement joins TRBV9 to TRBJ1-4; unclear D gene. Germline CDR1 SGDLS, CDR2 YYNGEE. V was cut by 0 bases and J by 7 bases, with 16 bases left in between. The CDR3 sequence is 16 residues long. The DNA of the CDR3 is TGTGCCAGCAGCGTAGCGCGGGGAGGGAATGGTGAAAAACTGTTTTTT. As protein: CASSVARGGNGEKLFF. The full variable domain, completed using reference TRBV9 and TRBJ1-4, is DSGVTQTPKHLITATGQRVTLRCSPRSGDLSVYWYQQSLDQGLQFLIQYYNGEERAKGNILERFSAQQFPDLHSELNLSSLELGDSALYFCASSVARGGNGEKLFFGSGTQLSVL.

The genes are TRBV6-6 and TRBJ1-3, with TRBD1 matching 9 bases. The CDR3 extends over 15 amino acids. With 9 bases clipped from V and 4 bases from J, the junction kept 10 bases outside the gene matches. Germline V gene sequence: CDR1 MNHNY, CDR2 SVGAGI (reference sequence). Here the CDR3 DNA reads TGTGCCAGTAGAACCGGGACAGGGAAAGGAAACACCATATATTTT. Translated: CASRTGTGKGNTIYF.

The V gene is TRBV30, the J gene TRBJ2-1; D may be TRBD1 (6 bases). CDR3 length: 14 residues. Germline V gives CDR1 GTSNPN, CDR2 SVGIG (reference sequence). Trimming left V 5 bases short and J 2 bases short, with 13 bases between. CDR3 sequence: CAWSRTVTYNEQFF. The CDR3 DNA reads TGTGCCTGGTCTAGGACAGTGACCTACAATGAGCAGTTCTTC.

The chain employs TRBV11-2 and TRBJ2-7; no firm D call. This CDR3 contains 15 residues. Between the trimmed V and J ends, which lost 0 bases and 3 bases, there was a span of 12 bases. Germline assignment: CDR1 SGHAT and CDR2 FQNNGV. The CDR3 spells CASSLDRRLNYEQYF. CDR3 coding DNA: TGTGCCAGCAGCTTAGATCGGCGGCTCAACTACGAGCAGTACTTC.

The chain links TRBV11-3 to TRBJ2-3; TRBD2 aligns across 9 bases. The CDR3 covers 16 residues. V trimming: 2 bases; J trimming: 5 bases; junction bases outside the gene matches: 8. Germline loops: CDR1 SGHNT, CDR2 YENEEA. The DNA of the CDR3 is TGTGCCAGCAGCTTAAATCTAGCGGGAAGAGGAGATACGCAGTATTTT. This sequence encodes CASSLNLAGRGDTQYF.

J is TRBJ2-1 and V is TRBV12-5; TRBD2 matches 8 bases. Germline V CDR1 and CDR2: LGHNT, FRNRAP. The V segment lost 7 bases and the J segment 10 bases; nucleotides outside the gene matches: 6. The CDR3 spans 12 residues. CDR3 nucleotide sequence: TGTGCTAGTGCCGATAGCGGGATAGAGCAGTTCTTC. Protein: CASADSGIEQFF.

The chain combines TRBV9 with TRBJ1-3, with D possibly being TRBD1 (6 bases). V gave up 0 bases and J gave up 1 base, with 11 bases separating them. The V gene's germline CDR1 is SGDLS and CDR2 YYNGEE. CDR3 length equals 16 residues. The chain's CDR3 is CASSVGSRGSGNTIYF. CDR3 sequence (DNA): TGTGCCAGCAGCGTAGGTTCCAGGGGATCTGGAAACACCATATATTTT.

The table lists this clone with a few counts. The chain combines TRBV7-6 with TRBJ1-1; D may be TRBD1 (6 bases). The CDR3 is 16 residues long. Germline V gene data show CDR1 as SGHVS and CDR2 as FNYEAQ. Trimming took off 5 bases at V and 3 bases at J, with 19 bases between the two ends. Here the CDR3 reads CASSPRGTGRDTEAFF. DNA of the CDR3: TGTGCCAGCAGCCCCAGAGGCACAGGGCGTGACACTGAAGCTTTCTTT.

J is TRBJ1-1 and V is TRBV18, with a tentative D call TRBD1 (5 bases). The CDR3 has 13 residues. V lost 6 bases, J lost 6 bases, and 14 bases lay in between. Germline loops: CDR1 KGHSH, CDR2 LQKENI. CDR3 in amino acids: CASSLGTFPEAFF. The CDR3 nucleotides read TGTGCCAGCTCTCTCGGGACTTTCCCTGAAGCTTTCTTT. The full variable domain, rest sourced from reference TRBV18 and TRBJ1-1, is NAGVMQNPRHLVRRRGQEARLRCSPMKGHSHVYWYRQLPEEGLKFMVYLQKENIIDESGMPKERFSAEFPKEGPSILRIQQVVRGDSAAYFCASSLGTFPEAFFGQGTRLTVV.

The chain combines TRBV9 with TRBJ1-2, with unresolved D. The germline CDR1 and CDR2 sequences are SGDLS and YYNGEE. V was pared by 0 bases and J by 2 bases, with 8 bases between. This CDR3 is built from 14 residues. DNA for the CDR3: TGTGCCAGCAGCGTAGGTAGAGGGAACTATGGCTACACCTTC. It codes for CASSVGRGNYGYTF.

The chain uses TRBV29-1 and TRBJ2-7; 7 positions match TRBD1. The germline gives CDR1 SQVTM, CDR2 ANQGSEA. The CDR3 extends over 14 amino acids. J gave up 4 bases and V 6 bases, and 12 bases lay outside the gene matches. The chain's CDR3 is CSVSQDRLHYEQYF. The CDR3 nucleotides read TGCAGCGTGTCTCAGGACAGGCTCCATTACGAGCAGTACTTC.

This clone was detected once. The chain uses TRBV10-3 and TRBJ2-7, with D possibly TRBD1 on 6 matching bases. Germline CDR1 reads ENHRY; CDR2 reads SYGVKD. The length of the CDR3 is 17 residues. Trimming removed 0 bases from V and 2 bases from J, with 17 bases in between. The CDR3 sequence: CAISESAQGRRPYEQYF. CDR3 nucleotides: TGTGCCATCAGTGAGTCCGCACAGGGACGCAGACCCTACGAGCAGTACTTC.

In nucleotides, the CDR3 is TGTGCCAGCAGTTATCAGGGAATTCCCTACGAGCAGTACTTC. Amino acids: CASSYQGIPYEQYF. The chain couples TRBV6-5 to TRBJ2-7, with TRBD1 as a possible D gene (5 bases). V gave up 3 bases and J gave up 2 bases, with 11 bases separating them. The CDR3 is 14 residues long. CDR1 and CDR2 (germline): MNHEY, SVGAGI.

The chain combines TRBV7-6 with TRBJ2-3, with D possibly TRBD2 on 6 matching bases. The CDR3 spans 16 residues. V gave up 1 base and J gave up 0 bases, with 11 bases separating them. CDR1 is SGHVS, CDR2 FNYEAQ, per germline. CDR3 nucleotide sequence: TGTGCCAGCAGCTTAGGGGGCGGGGAGAGCACAGATACGCAGTATTTT. Translating it yields CASSLGGGESTDTQYF.

The V gene is TRBV28, the J gene TRBJ1-5, with D uncertain. Trimming removed 3 bases at V and 4 bases at J, with 10 bases between. This CDR3 is built from 14 residues. CDR1 is MDHEN and CDR2 is SYDVKM in the germline V gene. In nucleotides, the CDR3 is TGTGCCAGCAGTTTCCAACTCAAGAATCAGCCCCAGCATTTT. This gives the protein CASSFQLKNQPQHF. The full variable domain, its missing parts supplied by reference TRBV28 and TRBJ1-5, is DVKVTQSSRYLVKRTGEKVFLECVQDMDHENMFWYRQDPGLGLRLIYFSYDVKMKEKGDIPEGYSVSREKKERFSLILESASTNQTSMYLCASSFQLKNQPQHFGDGTRLSIL.

The rearrangement joins TRBV6-5 to TRBJ1-6, with 7 nucleotides matching TRBD1. Germline loops: CDR1 MNHEY, CDR2 SVGAGI. The trim removed 2 bases at V and 7 bases at J, leaving 8 bases unmatched. The CDR3 runs 16 residues. The CDR3 DNA is TGTGCCAGCAGTTACCTCGGGGGACAGCTAAATTCACCCCTCCACTTT. Amino acids: CASSYLGGQLNSPLHF.

V and J are TRBV13 and TRBJ1-1; 9 nucleotides align to TRBD1. Trimming at V came to 5 bases and at J to 7 bases, leaving 11 bases not matched to a gene. The CDR3 runs 15 residues. Germline V gene sequence: CDR1 PRHDT, CDR2 FYEKMQ (reference sequence). CDR3 nucleotides: TGTGCCAGCAGCCCGGGTTTTGGGACAGGGCTTGAAGCTTTCTTT. This codes for CASSPGFGTGLEAFF.

The chain links TRBV9 to TRBJ2-1, with D uncertain. V lost 0 bases and J lost 10, with 11 bases in between. The V gene's germline CDR1 is SGDLS and CDR2 YYNGEE. CDR3 size: 13 residues. The CDR3 DNA follows: TGTGCCAGCAGCGTAGGAACGTCAGGAGAGCAGTTCTTC. Protein product: CASSVGTSGEQFF.

The J gene is TRBJ1-1, the V gene TRBV4-1; tentatively, D is TRBD1 (6 bases). The CDR3 contains 15 residues. From germline, CDR1 is MGHRA and CDR2 YSYEKL. The V end lost 7 bases, the J end lost 0 bases, and 15 bases lay between the germline ends. For the CDR3, the DNA is TGCGCCAGCAACCTGGGACAAACCATGAACACTGAAGCTTTCTTT. Amino acids: CASNLGQTMNTEAFF.

V gene TRBV5-1 combines with J gene TRBJ2-3; TRBD1 matches 7 bases. V lost 4 bases to trimming and J lost 4 bases; unmatched junction nucleotides: 9. CDR3 length: 15 amino acids. The germline V gene encodes CDR1 SGHRS and CDR2 YFSETQ. The chain's CDR3 is CASSPQDRSPDTQYF. Written as DNA, the CDR3 is TGCGCCAGCAGCCCACAGGACAGGAGTCCAGATACGCAGTATTTT.

The J gene is TRBJ2-3, the V gene TRBV5-1; tentative D call: TRBD1 (6 bases). Trimming pared 8 bases from V and 3 bases from J, leaving 22 bases between. This CDR3 has 16 amino acids. Germline V gives CDR1 SGHRS, CDR2 YFSETQ. The CDR3 coding sequence is TGCGCCAGTAGCCTCGGACAGACAAGCAAAACAGATACGCAGTATTTT. This encodes CASSLGQTSKTDTQYF.

The chain has TRBV4-1 and TRBJ2-5, with 10 bases identical to TRBD2. Germline assignment: CDR1 MGHRA and CDR2 YSYEKL. V gave up 4 bases and J gave up 0 bases; unmatched junction bases: 11. This CDR3 spans 18 amino acids. CDR3 DNA sequence: TGCGCCAGCAGCCGTCATCTTAGCGGGGGGCCGGACCAAGAGACCCAGTACTTC. Its protein product is CASSRHLSGGPDQETQYF.

This clone was observed a few times. V usage is TRBV6-6 and J usage is TRBJ1-1; tentatively, D is TRBD1 (6 bases). Deletions cut 6 bases from V and 1 base from J, with 9 bases between. This CDR3 contains 13 residues. CDR1 is MNHNY and CDR2 is SVGAGI in the germline V gene (reference sequence). The CDR3 sequence: CASRKDRNTEAFF. Here the CDR3 DNA reads TGTGCCAGCAGAAAGGACAGGAACACTGAAGCTTTCTTT.

The CDR3 protein is CASSHSTGTETQYF. CDR3 nucleotides: TGCGCCAGCAGCCACTCGACAGGGACCGAGACCCAGTACTTC. This chain links TRBV5-1 with TRBJ2-5; 7 bases map to TRBD1. Trimming removed 4 bases from V and 5 bases from J; junction bases left unmatched: 8. This CDR3 comprises 14 residues. Germline assignment: CDR1 SGHRS and CDR2 YFSETQ. The full variable domain, its missing parts supplied by reference TRBV5-1 and TRBJ2-5, is KAGVTQTPRYLIKTRGQQVTLSCSPISGHRSVSWYQQTPGQGLQFLFEYFSETQRNKGNFPGRFSGRQFSNSRSEMNVSTLELGDSALYLCASSHSTGTETQYFGPGTRLLVL.

V and J are TRBV28 and TRBJ1-2; unclear D gene. Germline CDR1 reads MDHEN; CDR2 reads SYDVKM. This CDR3 spans 13 amino acids. The V gene lost 5 bases and the J gene lost 7 bases, with 14 bases spanning the gap. The CDR3 here is CASSQQEMVGYTF. CDR3 nucleotides: TGTGCCAGCAGTCAGCAGGAAATGGTTGGCTACACCTTC.

The chain is built from TRBV7-2 and TRBJ2-2; TRBD2 agrees at 8 bases. V gave up 5 bases and J gave up 1 base; unmatched junction bases: 6. The CDR3 runs 16 residues. CDR1 and CDR2 (germline): SGHTA, FQGNSA. CDR3 sequence reads: CASSVTSGRNTGELFF. In nucleotides, the CDR3 is TGTGCCAGCAGCGTTACTAGCGGAAGGAACACCGGGGAGCTGTTTTTT.

The CDR3 DNA reads TGTGCCAGCGGAATCAGGGGCAATCAGCCCCAGCATTTT. Its translation: CASGIRGNQPQHF. V usage is TRBV6-5 and J usage is TRBJ1-5; the D gene is possibly TRBD1 (5 bases). Germline CDR1 and CDR2: MNHEY and SVGAGI. V lost 8 bases, J lost 2 bases, and 10 bases lay in between. This CDR3 is built from 13 residues.